The TCR beta chain under discussion was sequenced for a study of glioma-infiltrating T cells after dendritic cell vaccination. Germline CDR1 MNHNS, CDR2 SASEGT. V was shortened by 7 bases and J by 1 base, with 16 bases between the two germline ends. The CDR3 spans 15 residues. The PCR used 60 V beta and 13 J beta primers. The assay was immunoSEQ multiplex PCR, and TCRdb's table has in-frame clones only and misses some. This sample has around 89,000 clones; over 75% occur once, and the top ten carry 15% to 17%. The specimen comprised blood, sampled before dendritic cell vaccination. The chain carries TRBV6-1 and TRBJ1-1; D is perhaps TRBD1 (6 bases). The receptor was derived from a human donor with glioblastoma. CDR3 coding DNA: TGTGCCAGCAAGACAGGCGAAGTTGGGAACACTGAAGCTTTCTTT. It codes for CASKTGEVGNTEAFF.